The 9 T cell receptor beta chains listed next were all sequenced from one sample in a study of shared clonotypes between healthy human individuals (dated by TCRdb to the early 2020s). The library was generated by the immunoSEQ multiplex PCR assay. TCRdb took over this immuneACCESS table, retaining in-frame rearrangements with V and J assigned. Such tables are incomplete; in checked studies, under half of the missing clones stem from an unresolved V gene, and the remainder is unexplained. The sample table contains over 2 million clones; only one count was recorded for 85% to 95% of them. The top ten constitute about 0.36% of the sample. Specimen: naive CD4+ T cells from PBMCs. Per the publication, the cell subset or site label means: CD45RA+ positively selected. These receptors all stem from a man aged 18 to 35 in good health. Some clones in this sample may be carry-over from other donors' samples.

This chain connects TRBV11-2 to TRBJ2-2; D is ambiguous. Germline assignment: CDR1 SGHAT and CDR2 FQNNGV. This CDR3 spans 16 amino acids. Trimming pared 2 bases from V and 1 base from J, leaving 11 bases between. The CDR3 loop is CASSLLGSGNTGELFF. DNA for the CDR3: TGTGCCAGCAGCTTACTGGGTTCAGGGAACACCGGGGAGCTGTTTTTT.

CDR3 DNA: TGTGCCACCGGATCATACCCGGGAGAGCAGTACTTC. Protein sequence: CATGSYPGEQYF. The chain combines TRBV5-6 with TRBJ2-7; weak D call: TRBD2 (5 bases). V dropped 9 bases and J dropped 7 bases, with 17 bases sitting between them. Germline V lookup: CDR1 SGHDT, CDR2 YYEEEE. The CDR3 is made up of 12 amino acids.

A remark on this clone: The same CDR3 arises from other DNA sequences in this sample as well. V is TRBV28 and J is TRBJ1-5; the D is unclear. Germline lookup yields CDR1 MDHEN and CDR2 SYDVKM. V was pared by 4 bases and J by 4 bases, with 5 bases between. This CDR3 has 12 residues. Written as DNA, the CDR3 is TGTGCCAGCAGTTCCGCTAATCAGCCCCAGCATTTT. This encodes CASSSANQPQHF.

The chain combines TRBV19 with TRBJ1-5, with TRBD1 as a possible D gene (5 bases). V was pared by 8 bases and J by 2 bases, with 13 bases between. The CDR3 loop spans 14 amino acids. Germline V gene sequence: CDR1 LNHDA, CDR2 SQIVND (reference sequence). This CDR3 is CASGRDPGNQPQHF. The DNA for the CDR3 is TGTGCCAGTGGGCGGGACCCTGGCAATCAGCCCCAGCATTTT.

In DNA form, the CDR3 reads TGTGCCAGCAGCGTAGACCCCGAGACCCAGTACTTC. It specifies CASSVDPETQYF. The rearrangement links TRBV9 to TRBJ2-5; D unclear. V gave up 0 bases and J gave up 5 bases, with 5 bases separating them. CDR1 SGDLS and CDR2 YYNGEE come from the germline V gene. This CDR3 is 12 amino acids long.

Only a few counts were recorded for this clone. This rearrangement joins TRBV2 to TRBJ1-1; TRBD1 might be the D (6 bases). Germline V gives CDR1 SNHLY, CDR2 FYNNEI. The CDR3 extends over 15 amino acids. Between the trimmed V and J ends, which lost 6 bases and 4 bases, there was a span of 18 bases. CDR3 sequence: CASSETGGGGTEAFF. The CDR3 region has the DNA TGTGCCAGCAGCGAGACCGGGGGGGGCGGCACTGAAGCTTTCTTT.

The CDR3 is CASSSLAGDLSYEQYF. The DNA of the CDR3 is TGTGCCAGCAGCTCCTTAGCGGGAGACCTCTCCTACGAGCAGTACTTC. The chain links TRBV11-2 to TRBJ2-7, with 9 positions matching TRBD2. The CDR3 totals 16 residues. With 4 bases clipped from V and 0 bases from J, the junction kept 7 bases outside the gene matches. CDR1 and CDR2 (germline): SGHAT, FQNNGV.

This rearrangement joins TRBV11-3 to TRBJ2-5; 7 nucleotides align to TRBD2. This CDR3 region has 16 residues. Per germline, CDR1 SGHNT and CDR2 YENEEA. With V trimmed by 0 bases and J by 3 bases, 7 bases remained unmatched. The CDR3 nucleotides read TGTGCCAGCAGCTTAGAGGGGGGGGTCTGGGAAGAGACCCAGTACTTC. This encodes CASSLEGGVWEETQYF.

This clone was picked up a small number of times. The V and J genes are TRBV9 and TRBJ1-1, with 7 bases that match TRBD1. V lost 7 bases, J lost 3 bases, and 6 bases stayed unmatched. The CDR3 covers 13 residues. Germline V gene sequence: CDR1 SGDLS, CDR2 YYNGEE. CDR3 sequence: CASGRGTDTEAFF. In DNA form, the CDR3 reads TGTGCCAGCGGCAGGGGGACGGACACTGAAGCTTTCTTT.